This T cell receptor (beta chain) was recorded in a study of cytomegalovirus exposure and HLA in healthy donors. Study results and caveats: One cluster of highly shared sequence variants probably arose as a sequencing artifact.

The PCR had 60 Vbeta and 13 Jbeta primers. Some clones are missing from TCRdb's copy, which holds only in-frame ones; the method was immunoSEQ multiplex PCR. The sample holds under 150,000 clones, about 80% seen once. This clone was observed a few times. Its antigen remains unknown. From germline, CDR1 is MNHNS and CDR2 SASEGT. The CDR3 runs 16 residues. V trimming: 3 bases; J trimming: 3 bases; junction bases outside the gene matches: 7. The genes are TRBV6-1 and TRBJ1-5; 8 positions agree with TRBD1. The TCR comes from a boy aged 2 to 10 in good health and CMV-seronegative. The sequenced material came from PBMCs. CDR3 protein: CASSEAPDRVNQPQHF. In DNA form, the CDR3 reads TGTGCCAGCAGTGAGGCCCCGGACAGGGTCAATCAGCCCCAGCATTTT.